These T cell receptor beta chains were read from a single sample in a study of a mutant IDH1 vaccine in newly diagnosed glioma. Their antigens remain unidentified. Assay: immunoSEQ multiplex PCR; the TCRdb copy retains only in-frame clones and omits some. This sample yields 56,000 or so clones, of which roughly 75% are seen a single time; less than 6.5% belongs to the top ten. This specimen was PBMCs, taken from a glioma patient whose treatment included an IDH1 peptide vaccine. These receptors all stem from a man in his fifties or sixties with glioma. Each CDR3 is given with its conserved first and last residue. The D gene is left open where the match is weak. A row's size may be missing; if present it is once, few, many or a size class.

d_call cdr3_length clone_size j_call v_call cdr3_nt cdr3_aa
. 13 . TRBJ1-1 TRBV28 TGTGCCATACAGGGATGGAGGGACACTGAAGCTTTCTTT CAIQGWRDTEAFF
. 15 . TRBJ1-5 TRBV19 TGTGCCAGTAGTATACTAGGACAGCGCAATCAGCCCCAGCATTTT CASSILGQRNQPQHF
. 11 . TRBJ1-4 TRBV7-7 TGTGCCGTAGGGGGAACTGAAAAACTGTTTTTT CAVGGTEKLFF
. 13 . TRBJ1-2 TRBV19 TGTGCCAGTAGTATGCGGACAGCCTATGGCTACACCTTC CASSMRTAYGYTF
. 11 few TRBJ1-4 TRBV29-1 TGCAGCGTTGGGGAGGATGAAAAACTGTTTTTT CSVGEDEKLFF
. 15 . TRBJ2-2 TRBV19 TGTGCCAGTAGGCTGCGGGACGCGAACACCGGGGAGCTGTTTTTT CASRLRDANTGELFF
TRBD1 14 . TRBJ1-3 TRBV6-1 TGTGCCAGCAGTGAAGGACAGGGCCGAAACACCATATATTTT CASSEGQGRNTIYF
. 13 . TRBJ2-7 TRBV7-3 TGTGCCAGCAGCTTAACCCCAGGGCCCGAGCAGTACTTC CASSLTPGPEQYF
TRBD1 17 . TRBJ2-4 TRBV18 TGTGCCAGCTCACCACCCATGCGTGCCGGGACAGGGAGCGTTCAGTACTTC CASSPPMRAGTGSVQYF
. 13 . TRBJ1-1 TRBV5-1 TGCGCCAGCTTTGGACCCTCGAACACTGAAGCTTTCTTT CASFGPSNTEAFF
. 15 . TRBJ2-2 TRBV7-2 TGTGCCAGCACCCGAGTCCTCGCGAACACCGGGGAGCTGTTTTTT CASTRVLANTGELFF
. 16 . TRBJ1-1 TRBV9 TGTGCCAGCAGCCGGGGCTTTGGGGTTGGTGACACTGAAGCTTTCTTT CASSRGFGVGDTEAFF
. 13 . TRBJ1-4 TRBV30 TGTGCCTGGAGTTCCCAGGGAGGCGAAAAACTGTTTTTT CAWSSQGGEKLFF
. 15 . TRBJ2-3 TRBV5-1 TGCGCCAGCAGCTGGGCAGGGTGGGGTACAGATACGCAGTATTTT CASSWAGWGTDTQYF
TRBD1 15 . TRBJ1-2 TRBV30 TGTGCCTGGAGTGTACTGTCGGGGGGACAGGGGGGCTACACCTTC CAWSVLSGGQGGYTF
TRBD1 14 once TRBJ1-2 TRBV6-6 TGTGCCAGCAGTTACTCGGGACAGGCCCACGGCTACACCTTC CASSYSGQAHGYTF
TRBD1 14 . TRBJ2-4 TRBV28 TGTGCCAGCAGTGACACGACAGGGGCCGCCGGGTGGTACTTC CASSDTTGAAGWYF
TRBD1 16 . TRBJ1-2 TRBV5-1 TGCGCCAGCAGCAAAGGACAGGGGAGGAATGACTATGGCTACACCTTC CASSKGQGRNDYGYTF
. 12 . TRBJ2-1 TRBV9 TGTGCCAGCAGCGATAGATACAATGAGCAGTTCTTC CASSDRYNEQFF
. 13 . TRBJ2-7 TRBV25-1 TGTGCCAGCTCGGACGGGGGAGGCTCCGAGCAGTACTTC CASSDGGGSEQYF
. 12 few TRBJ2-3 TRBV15 TGTGCCACCAGCAGAGATACGGATACGCAGTATTTT CATSRDTDTQYF
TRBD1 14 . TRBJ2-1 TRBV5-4 TGTGCCAGCAGCTTGGCCGGGACAGACAATGAGCAGTTCTTC CASSLAGTDNEQFF
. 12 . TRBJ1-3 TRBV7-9 TGTGCCAGCAGCCACCCTGGAAACACCATATATTTT CASSHPGNTIYF
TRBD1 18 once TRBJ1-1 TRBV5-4 TGTGCCAGCCGTTACAAAAGGGACAGTAAGAACTCGTACACTGAAGCTTTCTTT CASRYKRDSKNSYTEAFF
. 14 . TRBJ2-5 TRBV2 TGTGCCAGCAGTCCTTCGGACCTCCAAGAGACCCAGTACTTC CASSPSDLQETQYF
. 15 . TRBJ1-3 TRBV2 TGTGCCAGCAGTCCCCTGGAAGGTGCTGGAAACACCATATATTTT CASSPLEGAGNTIYF
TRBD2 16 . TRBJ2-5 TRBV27 TGTGCCAGCAGCATAGCGGGGGTTCCACGTGGTGAGACCCAGTACTTC CASSIAGVPRGETQYF
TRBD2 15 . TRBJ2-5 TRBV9 TGTGCCAGCAGCGTTAGCGGGGGGGCCTATGAGACCCAGTACTTC CASSVSGGAYETQYF
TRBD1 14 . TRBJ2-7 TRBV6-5 TGTGCCAGCAGTCCGGACAGGGGGCGAACTGAGCAGTACTTC CASSPDRGRTEQYF
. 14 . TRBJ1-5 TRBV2 TGTGCCAGCAGTGACATGTTTAGCAATCAGCCCCAGCATTTT CASSDMFSNQPQHF
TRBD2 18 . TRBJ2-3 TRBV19 TGTGCCAGTAGTCCGGAATCTAGCGGGGGCCCTAGCACAGATACGCAGTATTTT CASSPESSGGPSTDTQYF
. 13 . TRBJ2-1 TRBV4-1 TGCGCCAGCAGCCAGCTACAATACAATGAGCAGTTCTTC CASSQLQYNEQFF
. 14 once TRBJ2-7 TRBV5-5 TGTGCCAGCCTCCGAGGGAATAGCCAGGGAGAGCAGTACTTC CASLRGNSQGEQYF
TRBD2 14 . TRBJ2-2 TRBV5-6 TGTGCCAGCAGCTTTAGCGGGGGCCTCGGGGAGCTGTTTTTT CASSFSGGLGELFF
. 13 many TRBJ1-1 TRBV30 TGTGCCTGGAGTGTACGGCTCGGGACTGAAGCTTTCTTT CAWSVRLGTEAFF
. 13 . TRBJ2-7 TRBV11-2 TGTGCCAGCAGCTTAGTATTTGGGTACGAGCAGTACTTC CASSLVFGYEQYF
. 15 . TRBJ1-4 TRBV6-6 TGTGCCAGCAGTTCCCAGGGGCGGGGGTCAGGAAAACTGTTTTTT CASSSQGRGSGKLFF
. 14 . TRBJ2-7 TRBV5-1 TGCGCCAGCAGCCGGGACGGACCCTCCTACGAGCAGTACTTC CASSRDGPSYEQYF
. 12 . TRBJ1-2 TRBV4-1 TGCGCCAGCAGCCAAGGGAGGGATGGCTACACCTTC CASSQGRDGYTF
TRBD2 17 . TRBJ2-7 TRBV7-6 TGTGCCAGCAGCTTAGGCCAAGCGGGGGGTCTATTCCACGAGCAGTACTTC CASSLGQAGGLFHEQYF
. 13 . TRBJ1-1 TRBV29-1 TGCAGCGCTTCATCAGGGCTGAACACTGAAGCTTTCTTT CSASSGLNTEAFF
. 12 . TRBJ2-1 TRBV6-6 TGTGCCAGCAGTTACAAGGAAGGTGAGCAGTTCTTC CASSYKEGEQFF
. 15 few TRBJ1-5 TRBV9 TGTGCCAGCAGTCGACTGGGGGGCGCGGGTCAGCCCCAGCATTTT CASSRLGGAGQPQHF
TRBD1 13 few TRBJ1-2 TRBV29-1 TGCAGCTCTTACCGGACAGGGGGCGATGGCTACACCTTC CSSYRTGGDGYTF